The 8 T cell receptor beta chains given below trace back to one sample, sequenced in a study of blood T cell repertoires in COVID-19. Profiling relied on immunoSEQ multiplex PCR, and the TCRdb table lists in-frame clones only, not all of them. The repertoire holds about 230,000 clones, with approximately 82% as singletons. The specimen sequenced was peripheral blood. These receptors were obtained from a woman in her 70s with active or convalescent COVID-19.

As to this clone: Germline and junction disagree at one end, which may indicate a read error. The rearrangement uses TRBV2 and TRBJ2-5, with D possibly matching TRBD2 (6 bases). Germline CDR1 reads SNHLY; CDR2 reads FYNNEI. This CDR3 is 14 amino acids long. The CDR3 reads CASREGGYQETQYF. CDR3 DNA sequence: TGTGCCAGCAGAGAAGGAGGGTACCAAGAGACCCAGTACTTC.

This sequence joins TRBV7-9 and TRBJ1-4; D is unclear. Deletions cut 7 bases from V and 7 bases from J, with 13 bases between. This CDR3 has 13 amino acids. Looked up from germline, CDR1 is SEHNR and CDR2 is FQNEAQ (reference sequence). This CDR3 reads CASNELYGEKLFF. In DNA, the CDR3 is TGTGCCAGCAATGAGCTTTACGGTGAAAAACTGTTTTTT.

This clone appeared a single time. The CDR3 nucleotides read TGCGCCAGCAGGACAGGGTCGCCTAATGAAAAACTGTTTTTT. It encodes CASRTGSPNEKLFF. The gene calls are TRBV10-2 and TRBJ1-4, with 7 bases matching TRBD1. V dropped 6 bases and J dropped 3; count of bases not matched to a gene: 4. The CDR3 spans 14 residues. CDR1 and CDR2 (germline): WSHSY, SAAADI.

This chain connects TRBV5-6 to TRBJ2-1, with 8 bases lining up with TRBD1. Germline values: CDR1 SGHDT, CDR2 YYEEEE. Germline trimming cut 4 bases from V and 6 bases from J; bases unmatched to any gene: 9. The CDR3 sequence is 15 residues long. The CDR3 here is CASSLGTGPFNEQFF. The DNA of the CDR3 is TGTGCCAGCAGCCTGGGGACAGGACCCTTCAATGAGCAGTTCTTC.

About this clone itself: Because the CDR3's place on the DNA is in doubt, the DNA is left out and the CDR3 is given as listed by TCRdb. This chain uses TRBV5-5 with TRBJ2-1; the D call of TRBD1 is as the table states it, not checked on the DNA. Germline loops: CDR1 SGHKS, CDR2 YYEKEE (reference sequence). The CDR3 is 13 residues long, ends included. This chain's CDR3 is CASSWGTGNEGFF.

V gene TRBV6-1 combines with J gene TRBJ2-1; 10 bases are a match to TRBD2. The germline V gene has CDR1 MNHNS and CDR2 SASEGT. V shed 2 bases and J 4 bases; nucleotides not matched to a gene: 5. The CDR3 covers 16 residues. CDR3 in amino acids: CASSEQLAGNYNEQFF. The CDR3 DNA is TGTGCCAGCAGTGAACAACTAGCGGGGAATTACAATGAGCAGTTCTTC.

This chain joins TRBV14 and TRBJ1-3; 9 nucleotides agree with TRBD1. Germline lookup yields CDR1 SGHDN and CDR2 FVKESK. CDR3 length equals 18 residues. Trimming removed 4 bases from V and 4 bases from J; junction bases left unmatched: 14. This chain's CDR3 is CASSRLRGDRATGNTIYF. The CDR3 DNA sequence: TGTGCCAGCAGCCGACTTCGGGGGGACAGGGCCACAGGAAACACCATATATTTT.

The chain joins TRBV9 to TRBJ1-1, with a tentative D call TRBD1 (5 bases). CDR1 and CDR2 from the germline V gene are SGDLS and YYNGEE. With 2 bases removed from V and 1 base from J, the gap between germline ends came to 9 bases. The CDR3 length is 14 residues. CDR3 sequence reads: CASSVSGQNTEAFF. The DNA for the CDR3 is TGTGCCAGCAGCGTTTCTGGACAGAACACTGAAGCTTTCTTT.